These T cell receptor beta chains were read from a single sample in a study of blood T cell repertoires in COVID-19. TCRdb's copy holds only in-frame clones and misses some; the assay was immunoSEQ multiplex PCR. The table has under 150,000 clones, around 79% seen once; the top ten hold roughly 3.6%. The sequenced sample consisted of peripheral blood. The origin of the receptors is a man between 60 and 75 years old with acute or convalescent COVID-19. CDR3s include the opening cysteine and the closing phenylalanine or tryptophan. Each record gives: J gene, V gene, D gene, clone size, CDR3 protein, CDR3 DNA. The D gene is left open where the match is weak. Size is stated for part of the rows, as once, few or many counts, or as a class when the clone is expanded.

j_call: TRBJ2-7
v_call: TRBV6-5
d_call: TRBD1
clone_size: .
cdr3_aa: CASRTTGRSGEQYF
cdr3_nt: TGTGCCAGCAGGACGACAGGGCGAAGCGGCGAGCAGTACTTC

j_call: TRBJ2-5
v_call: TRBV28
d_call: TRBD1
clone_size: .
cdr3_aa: CASSFGTGPETQYF
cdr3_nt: TGTGCCAGCAGTTTCGGGACAGGACCAGAGACCCAGTACTTC

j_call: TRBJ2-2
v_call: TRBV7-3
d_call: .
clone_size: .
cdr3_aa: CASSLGTGELFF
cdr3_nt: TGTGCCAGCAGCTTAGGGACTGGGGAGCTGTTTTTT

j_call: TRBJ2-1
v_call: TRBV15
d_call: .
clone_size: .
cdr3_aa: CATSRGGDIWRIEQFF
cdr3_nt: TGTGCCACCAGCAGAGGAGGGGACATCTGGCGTATTGAGCAGTTCTTC

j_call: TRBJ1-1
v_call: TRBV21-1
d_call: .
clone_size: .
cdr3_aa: CASIPTGGVSEAFF
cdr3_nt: TGTGCCAGCATCCCGACAGGGGGCGTTTCTGAAGCTTTCTTT

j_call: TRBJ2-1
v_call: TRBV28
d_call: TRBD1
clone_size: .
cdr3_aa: CASNDRGGSYNEQFF
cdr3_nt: TGTGCCAGCAATGACAGGGGGGGTTCCTACAATGAGCAGTTCTTC

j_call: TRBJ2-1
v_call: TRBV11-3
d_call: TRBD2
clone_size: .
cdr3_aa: CASSPGGWRARSNEQFF
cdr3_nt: TGTGCCAGCAGCCCCGGGGGGTGGAGAGCGAGGTCCAATGAGCAGTTCTTC

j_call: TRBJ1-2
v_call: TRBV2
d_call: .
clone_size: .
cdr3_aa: CASSEGAGRSYGYTF
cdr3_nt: TGTGCCAGCAGTGAAGGCGCAGGGAGGAGCTATGGCTACACCTTC

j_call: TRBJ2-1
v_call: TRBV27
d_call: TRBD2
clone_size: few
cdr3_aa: CASSLTSGIYNEQFF
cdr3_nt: TGTGCCAGCAGTCTGACTAGCGGGATTTACAATGAGCAGTTCTTC

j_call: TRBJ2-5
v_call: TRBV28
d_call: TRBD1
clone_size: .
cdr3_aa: CASSRTGQETQYF
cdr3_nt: TGTGCCAGCAGTCGGACAGGCCAAGAGACCCAGTACTTC

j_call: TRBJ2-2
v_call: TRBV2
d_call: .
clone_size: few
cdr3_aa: CASSVSTINTGELFF
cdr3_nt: TGTGCCAGCAGTGTATCTACTATAAACACCGGGGAGCTGTTTTTT

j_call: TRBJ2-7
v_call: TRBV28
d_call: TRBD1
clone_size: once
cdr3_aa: CASSFPTGGRYEQYF
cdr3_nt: TGTGCCAGCAGTTTCCCGACAGGGGGCAGGTACGAGCAGTACTTC

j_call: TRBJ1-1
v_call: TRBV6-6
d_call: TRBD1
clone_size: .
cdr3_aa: CASSAGQGAMNTEAFF
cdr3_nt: TGTGCCAGCAGTGCTGGACAGGGAGCCATGAACACTGAAGCTTTCTTT

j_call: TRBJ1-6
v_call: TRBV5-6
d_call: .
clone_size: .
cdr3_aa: CASSLDRENSPLHF
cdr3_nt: TGTGCCAGCAGCTTGGACAGGGAGAATTCACCCCTCCACTTT

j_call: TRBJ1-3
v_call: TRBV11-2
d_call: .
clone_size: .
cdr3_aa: CASRSGTGNIIYF
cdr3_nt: TGTGCCAGCAGATCCGGGACTGGAAACATCATATATTTT

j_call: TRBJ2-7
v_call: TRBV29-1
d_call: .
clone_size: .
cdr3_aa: CSVGRGGVEQYF
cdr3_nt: TGCAGCGTTGGGCGCGGCGGAGTCGAGCAGTACTTC

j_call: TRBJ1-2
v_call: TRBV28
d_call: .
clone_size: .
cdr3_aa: CASSLEAGRGGYTF
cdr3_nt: TGTGCCAGCAGTTTAGAAGCAGGTAGGGGCGGCTACACCTTC

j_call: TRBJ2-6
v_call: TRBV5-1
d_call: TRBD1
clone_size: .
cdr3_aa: CASSLLMGQGEAGANVLTF
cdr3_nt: TGCGCCAGCAGCTTGTTAATGGGACAGGGGGAGGCTGGGGCCAACGTCCTGACTTTC

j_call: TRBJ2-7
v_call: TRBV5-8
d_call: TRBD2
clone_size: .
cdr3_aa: CASSPIPGTSGRTNEQYF
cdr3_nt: TGTGCCAGCAGCCCCATCCCCGGGACTAGCGGGAGGACCAACGAGCAGTACTTC

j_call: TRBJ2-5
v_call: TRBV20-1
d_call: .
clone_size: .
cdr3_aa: CSASMGSWSEGQYF
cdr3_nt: TGCAGTGCTAGTATGGGGAGTTGGTCAGAGGGCCAGTACTTC

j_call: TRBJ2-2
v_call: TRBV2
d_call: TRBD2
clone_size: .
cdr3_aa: CASSASGPQFSGELFF
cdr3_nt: TGTGCCAGCAGTGCTAGCGGGCCCCAGTTTTCCGGGGAGCTGTTTTTT

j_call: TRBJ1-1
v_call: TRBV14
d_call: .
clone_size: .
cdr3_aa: CASSQGGLTEAFF
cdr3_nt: TGTGCCAGCAGCCAAGGGGGGCTCACTGAAGCTTTCTTT

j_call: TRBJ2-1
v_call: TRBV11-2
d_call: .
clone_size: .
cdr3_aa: CASSLISVTREQFF
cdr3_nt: TGTGCCAGCAGCTTAATCTCTGTGACTCGTGAGCAGTTCTTC

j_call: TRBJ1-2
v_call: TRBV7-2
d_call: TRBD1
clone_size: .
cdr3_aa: CASSLVGRGAGYTF
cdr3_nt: TGTGCCAGCAGCTTAGTCGGCAGGGGGGCTGGCTACACCTTC

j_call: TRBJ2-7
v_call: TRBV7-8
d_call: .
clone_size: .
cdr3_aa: CASSLQGVGYEQYF
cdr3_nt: TGTGCCAGCAGCTTACAAGGGGTAGGGTACGAGCAGTACTTC

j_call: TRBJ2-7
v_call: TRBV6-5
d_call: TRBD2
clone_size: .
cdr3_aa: CASSPLAGGYEQYF
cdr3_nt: TGTGCCAGCAGTCCTCTAGCGGGAGGCTACGAGCAGTACTTC